These T cell receptor beta chains were read from a single sample in a study of OX40 agonist ivuxolimab in advanced cancers. Clones were read by immunoSEQ multiplex PCR, and TCRdb kept only the in-frame ones, dropping some. The repertoire holds approximately 76,000 clones, with about 89% as singletons. The sample here was CD4+ or CD8+ T cells sorted from blood, taken in a trial of the OX40 agonist ivuxolimab. Receptors originate from an adult with an advanced solid tumor such as melanoma, head and neck, liver or kidney cancer. Each CDR3 is given with its conserved first and last residue. The D gene is left open where the match is weak. Clone size appears in some rows only: once, few, many, or a class for an expanded clone.

abundance: .; v_gene: TRBV18; j_gene: TRBJ2-1; d_gene: .; CDR3aa: CASSWQRDNEQFF; CDR3nt: TGTGCCAGCTCTTGGCAGAGAGACAATGAGCAGTTCTTC
abundance: few; v_gene: TRBV9; j_gene: TRBJ1-1; d_gene: .; CDR3aa: CASSPGGIGTEAFF; CDR3nt: TGTGCCAGCAGCCCCGGAGGGATTGGGACTGAAGCTTTCTTT
abundance: .; v_gene: TRBV11-1; j_gene: TRBJ2-3; d_gene: .; CDR3aa: CASSPWTQSQDTQYF; CDR3nt: TGTGCCAGCAGCCCGTGGACACAATCTCAGGATACGCAGTATTTT
abundance: .; v_gene: TRBV6-4; j_gene: TRBJ2-2; d_gene: TRBD1; CDR3aa: CASSEVGETRGRTGELFF; CDR3nt: TGTGCCAGCAGTGAAGTAGGGGAGACAAGGGGGCGCACCGGGGAGCTGTTTTTT
abundance: .; v_gene: TRBV30; j_gene: TRBJ2-5; d_gene: TRBD1; CDR3aa: CAWSGARDRARKTQYF; CDR3nt: TGTGCCTGGAGTGGAGCCAGGGACAGGGCGAGAAAGACCCAGTACTTC
abundance: .; v_gene: TRBV5-1; j_gene: TRBJ2-5; d_gene: TRBD1; CDR3aa: CASSRTGTEETQYF; CDR3nt: TGCGCCAGCAGCCGAACCGGGACAGAAGAGACCCAGTACTTC
abundance: .; v_gene: TRBV4-1; j_gene: TRBJ1-1; d_gene: .; CDR3aa: CASSHQRGGTEAFF; CDR3nt: TGCGCCAGCAGCCACCAGAGGGGAGGAACTGAAGCTTTCTTT
abundance: .; v_gene: TRBV27; j_gene: TRBJ2-3; d_gene: TRBD1; CDR3aa: CASQKQGLTDTQYF; CDR3nt: TGTGCCAGCCAAAAACAGGGGCTCACAGATACGCAGTATTTT
abundance: .; v_gene: TRBV30; j_gene: TRBJ2-2; d_gene: .; CDR3aa: CAWSVHLPGELFF; CDR3nt: TGTGCCTGGAGTGTACACTTGCCCGGGGAGCTGTTTTTT
abundance: .; v_gene: TRBV6-1; j_gene: TRBJ1-2; d_gene: .; CDR3aa: CASSPLGGYTF; CDR3nt: TGTGCCAGCAGTCCCCTGGGCGGCTACACCTTC
abundance: .; v_gene: TRBV2; j_gene: TRBJ2-2; d_gene: .; CDR3aa: CASSWEQGRNTGELFF; CDR3nt: TGTGCCAGCAGTTGGGAGCAGGGGAGGAACACCGGGGAGCTGTTTTTT
abundance: .; v_gene: TRBV2; j_gene: TRBJ1-3; d_gene: .; CDR3aa: CASRDAQGLDSGNTIYF; CDR3nt: TGTGCCAGCAGAGACGCCCAAGGGTTGGATTCTGGAAACACCATATATTTT
abundance: .; v_gene: TRBV4-1; j_gene: TRBJ2-3; d_gene: .; CDR3aa: CASSLDPDVGDTQYF; CDR3nt: TGCGCCAGCAGCCTCGATCCCGACGTCGGGGATACGCAGTATTTT
abundance: few; v_gene: TRBV25-1; j_gene: TRBJ1-2; d_gene: .; CDR3aa: CASSDEGPYGYTF; CDR3nt: TGTGCCAGCAGTGACGAGGGCCCCTATGGCTACACCTTC
abundance: few; v_gene: TRBV7-9; j_gene: TRBJ1-3; d_gene: .; CDR3aa: CASSLERGARGNTIYF; CDR3nt: TGTGCCAGCAGCTTAGAAAGAGGGGCGCGTGGAAACACCATATATTTT
abundance: .; v_gene: TRBV5-6; j_gene: TRBJ2-2; d_gene: .; CDR3aa: CASRALNTGELFF; CDR3nt: TGTGCCAGCAGGGCCTTGAACACCGGGGAGCTGTTTTTT
abundance: .; v_gene: TRBV4-3; j_gene: TRBJ1-2; d_gene: TRBD1; CDR3aa: CASSQDSGTGVRGYTF; CDR3nt: TGCGCCAGCAGCCAAGATTCGGGGACAGGGGTCAGGGGCTACACCTTC
abundance: .; v_gene: TRBV5-1; j_gene: TRBJ2-3; d_gene: .; CDR3aa: CASSPPGLGGDTQYF; CDR3nt: TGCGCCAGCAGTCCTCCGGGGTTAGGGGGAGATACGCAGTATTTT
abundance: .; v_gene: TRBV25-1; j_gene: TRBJ1-2; d_gene: TRBD1; CDR3aa: CASRPDRGRESYGYTF; CDR3nt: TGTGCCAGCAGGCCGGACAGGGGGCGCGAATCCTATGGCTACACCTTC
abundance: .; v_gene: TRBV28; j_gene: TRBJ1-4; d_gene: TRBD1; CDR3aa: CASSSPGTQGDMEKLFF; CDR3nt: TGTGCCAGCAGTTCCCCAGGCACACAGGGGGATATGGAAAAACTGTTTTTT
abundance: once; v_gene: TRBV6-1; j_gene: TRBJ2-7; d_gene: TRBD2; CDR3aa: CASSPLQGGTSTF; CDR3nt: TGTGCCAGCAGTCCTCTCCAGGGTGGGACTAGTACCTTC
abundance: .; v_gene: TRBV19; j_gene: TRBJ2-1; d_gene: .; CDR3aa: CASSANNEQFF; CDR3nt: TGTGCCAGTAGCGCTAACAATGAGCAGTTCTTC
abundance: .; v_gene: TRBV7-8; j_gene: TRBJ2-2; d_gene: .; CDR3aa: CASSLRARDKIYTGELFF; CDR3nt: TGTGCCAGCAGCTTAAGGGCCAGGGATAAAATTTACACCGGGGAGCTGTTTTTT
abundance: few; v_gene: TRBV5-4; j_gene: TRBJ1-2; d_gene: .; CDR3aa: CASSLVGGNYGYTF; CDR3nt: TGTGCCAGCAGCTTGGTAGGGGGGAACTATGGCTACACCTTC
abundance: .; v_gene: TRBV28; j_gene: TRBJ1-1; d_gene: .; CDR3aa: CASSSRVGHTEAFF; CDR3nt: TGTGCCAGCAGTTCACGGGTGGGGCACACTGAAGCTTTCTTT
abundance: once; v_gene: TRBV10-2; j_gene: TRBJ2-7; d_gene: TRBD1; CDR3aa: CASSPGQGNQQYF; CDR3nt: TGCGCCAGCAGCCCGGGACAGGGCAATCAGCAGTACTTC
abundance: .; v_gene: TRBV6-5; j_gene: TRBJ2-7; d_gene: .; CDR3aa: CASRESGPSSYEQYF; CDR3nt: TGTGCCAGCAGGGAGAGCGGGCCCAGCTCCTACGAGCAGTACTTC
abundance: .; v_gene: TRBV5-4; j_gene: TRBJ2-7; d_gene: TRBD2; CDR3aa: CASSQQTAGSSYEQYF; CDR3nt: TGTGCCAGCAGCCAACAAACAGCGGGGAGCTCCTACGAGCAGTACTTC
abundance: .; v_gene: TRBV30; j_gene: TRBJ1-5; d_gene: .; CDR3aa: CAWSIDTGRQPQHF; CDR3nt: TGTGCCTGGAGTATCGACACGGGGCGACAGCCCCAGCATTTT